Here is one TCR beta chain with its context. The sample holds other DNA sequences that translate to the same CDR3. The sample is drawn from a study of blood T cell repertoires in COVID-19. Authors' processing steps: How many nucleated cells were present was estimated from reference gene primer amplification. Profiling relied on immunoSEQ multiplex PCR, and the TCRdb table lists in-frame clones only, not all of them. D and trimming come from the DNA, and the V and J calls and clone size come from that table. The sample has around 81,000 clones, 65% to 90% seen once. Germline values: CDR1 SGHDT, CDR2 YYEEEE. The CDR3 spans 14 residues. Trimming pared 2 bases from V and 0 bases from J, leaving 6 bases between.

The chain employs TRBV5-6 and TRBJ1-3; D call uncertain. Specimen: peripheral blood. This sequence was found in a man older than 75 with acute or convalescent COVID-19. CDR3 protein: CASSFGSSGNTIYF. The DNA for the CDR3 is TGTGCCAGCAGCTTTGGCAGCTCTGGAAACACCATATATTTT. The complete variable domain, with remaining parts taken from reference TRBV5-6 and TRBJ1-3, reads DAGVTQSPTHLIKTRGQQVTLRCSPKSGHDTVSWYQQALGQGPQFIFQYYEEEERQRGNFPDRFSGHQFPNYSSELNVNALLLGDSALYLCASSFGSSGNTIYFGEGSWLTVV.